This TCR beta chain is from a study of Ad26.COV2.S vaccination and SARS-CoV-2 variants (dated by TCRdb to the early 2020s). About the full investigation: Donors in the vaccine arm were drawn from COV1001, a phase I-IIa trial of Ad26.COV2.S in healthy adults that was multicentre, randomized, double-blind and placebo-controlled. The specificity and breadth of SARS-CoV-2-reactive T cell receptors after Ad26.COV2.S vaccination were assessed by TCRbeta repertoire sequencing. Trial participants were randomized into five groups of five: low-dose or high-dose Ad26.COV2.S given once or twice, or placebo on both occasions. Ad26.COV2.S was given intramuscularly at 5x10^10 or 1x10^11 viral particles, as a single shot or as two shots 56 days apart. A total of 32 samples were included in the TCR-sequenced set, comprising about 20 Ad26.COV2.S vaccine recipients, 5 placebo recipients and 8 SARS-CoV-2 convalescent individuals. Throughout the experiments and outcome assessment, investigators stayed blinded to trial group allocation. Results and caveats for the whole study, not just this receptor: Higher spike-specific TCR breadth was observed in Ad26.COV2.S recipients than in placebo recipients (P = 0.0014). After vaccination, spike-specific CD8+ and CD4+ T cell responses were reported to show substantial breadth. Comparable non-spike TCR breadth was observed between vaccine and placebo recipients, consistent with only spike being contained in the vaccine. The study was not powered for comparison of responses between vaccine doses or regimens. The authors noted that total T cell responses may have been underestimated by the TCR breadth and depth analyses.

The immunoSEQ Assay was used to sequence TCRbeta CDR3 regions. After extraction, genomic DNA underwent amplification by bias-controlled multiplex PCR, followed by high-throughput sequencing. In the original analysis: To quantify the absolute abundance of each unique TCRbeta CDR3 region, sequences were collapsed and filtered. T cell fraction was estimated by normalization of TCRbeta template counts to usable DNA, with usable DNA being measured through amplification of reference genes present in all nucleated cells. Repertoire TCRs were annotated as SARS-CoV-2-specific by exact matching of V gene, CDR3 amino acid sequence and J gene to a known reactive TCR set. The reference SARS-CoV-2 TCR set came from MIRA and was filtered for enrichment in COVID-19-positive ImmuneCODE repertoires, removing public or cross-reactive TCRs. Using the MIRA antigens, annotated TCRs were further analysed by specific ORF or by position within an ORF. Breadth was defined as annotated unique rearrangements over total unique productive rearrangements; depth was the summed frequency of those rearrangements. Two-sided Wilcoxon rank-sum tests were applied when comparing TCR breadth between groups. What TCRdb holds here is the immuneACCESS table cut down to in-frame rearrangements. Part of the clones is not present; checked against another copy, under half of the missing clones reflect an unresolved V gene, and the others are unexplained. V, J and clone size reflect that table, while D and trimming were determined from the DNA. This sample gives about 350,000 clones in total; 86% of them show up just once. Around 10% of the sample is held by the ten biggest clonotypes.

The CDR3 starts with the cysteine, ends with the phenylalanine, and has 15 residues. The DNA shown is the 45-base CDR3, in frame from base 1. The junction shows trimming of 0 bases on V and 4 bases on J, and the gene matches do not reach 4 bases of it. Sequences SGDLS (CDR1) and YYNGEE (CDR2) are obtained from the germline V gene. In the paper's terms, the treatment or condition label means: about 20 received Ad26.COV2.S at low or high dose, single or two shots; 5 received placebo; per-sample allocation not given. Repertoires of vaccine and placebo recipients were sequenced from samples taken on day 63 after the first injection. In Cohort 1b, about 27 adults aged 18-55 years were enrolled at a single site in Boston, USA, between 29 July and 7 August 2020. As a vaccine, Ad26.COV2.S was a replication-incompetent adenovirus type 26 vector that expressed a prefusion-stabilized SARS-CoV-2 spike protein derived from the original Wuhan strain.

A note on this clone: Its antigen is not yet known. No base quality values were provided; no much bigger clone lies one nucleotide off.

The receptor's source is a person aged 18-60 years who received the Ad26.COV2.S COVID-19 vaccine or a placebo. This chain is built from TRBV9 and TRBJ2-3, and 8 junction bases match TRBD2. The sequenced sample was peripheral blood, obtained in a trial of Ad26.COV2.S vaccine versus placebo. The CDR3 protein is CASSVGAGDSDTQYF. Read as DNA, the sequence is TGTGCCAGCAGCGTAGGAGCGGGAGACTCAGATACGCAGTATTTT.